A single T cell receptor beta chain is shown here with its context. The antigen is not known. These data belong to a study of T cells after yellow fever vaccination. General study points: The CD4 and CD8 compartments had a small share of their clonotypes in common.

Via MiXCR, TCRdb re-called the 5' RACE reads, giving one row per CDR3 protein. This table holds 320,000 or so distinct CDR3 sequences, 7% to 10% found once. The germline V gene encodes CDR1 SGHRS and CDR2 YFSETQ. The CDR3 is 14 amino acids. Germline trimming cut 3 bases from V and 9 bases from J; bases unmatched to any gene: 9. Sequenced material: PBMCs, taken 45 days after the first yellow fever vaccination. The receptor was isolated from a man aged 18-30 years who received the YFV17D yellow fever vaccine. This rearrangement joins TRBV5-1 to TRBJ2-1, with 7 positions matching TRBD1. The CDR3 sequence is CASSYDREDGEQFF. CDR3 bases: TGCGCCAGCAGCTATGACAGGGAAGACGGTGAGCAGTTCTTC.